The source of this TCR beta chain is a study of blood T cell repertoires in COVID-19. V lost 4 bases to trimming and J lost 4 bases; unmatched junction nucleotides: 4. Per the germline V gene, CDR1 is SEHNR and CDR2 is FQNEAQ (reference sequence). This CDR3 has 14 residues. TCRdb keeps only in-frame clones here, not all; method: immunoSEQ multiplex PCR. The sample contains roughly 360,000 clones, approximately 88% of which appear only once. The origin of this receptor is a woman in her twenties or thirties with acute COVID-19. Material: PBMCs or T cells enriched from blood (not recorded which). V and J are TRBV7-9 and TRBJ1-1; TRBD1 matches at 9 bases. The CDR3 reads CASSSQGALTEAFF. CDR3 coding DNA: TGTGCCAGCAGCTCACAGGGGGCGCTCACTGAAGCTTTCTTT.